The 7 T cell receptor beta chains presented below share a single source sample, sequenced in a study of blood T cell repertoires in COVID-19. Profiled with immunoSEQ multiplex PCR; TCRdb holds only in-frame clones, not every one. The sample lists some 85,000 clones, approximately 80% seen once, with roughly 21% in the top ten. Sequenced: peripheral blood. The receptors stem from a woman aged 80 or over with acute or convalescent COVID-19.

The chain has TRBV12-3 or TRBV12-4 and TRBJ1-1; tentative D call: TRBD1 (5 bases). The CDR3 loop spans 11 amino acids. Trimming took 5 bases from V and 7 from J, leaving 8 bases between them. As DNA, the CDR3 is TGTGCCAGCAGTATACAGGTTGAAGCTTTCTTT. Translation gives CASSIQVEAFF.

This clone came up a few times. The rearrangement joins TRBV7-2 to TRBJ2-5, with D hard to call. V lost 1 base and J 0 bases, leaving 3 bases between the germline ends. From germline, CDR1 is SGHTA and CDR2 FQGNSA. The CDR3 is made up of 13 amino acids. The CDR3 here is CASSLVYQETQYF. DNA of the CDR3: TGTGCCAGCAGCTTAGTATACCAAGAGACCCAGTACTTC.

The gene calls are TRBV2 and TRBJ2-2; 9 bases are shared with TRBD1. The germline CDR1 and CDR2 sequences are SNHLY and FYNNEI. V shed 1 base, J shed 7 bases, and the junction held 10 bases outside the gene matches. This CDR3 has 17 amino acids. CDR3 sequence (DNA): TGTGCCAGCAGTGAAGGGGGGACAGGGTACCAGAACGGGGAGCTGTTTTTT. The encoded protein is CASSEGGTGYQNGELFF.

This chain joins TRBV27 and TRBJ1-5; TRBD1 matches 7 bases. Germline values: CDR1 MNHEY, CDR2 SMNVEV (reference sequence). With V trimmed by 5 bases and J by 3 bases, 7 bases remained unmatched. The CDR3 is made up of 15 amino acids. The CDR3 DNA follows: TGTGCCAGCAGTCCGACAGGGAACCTCAATCAGCCCCAGCATTTT. This encodes CASSPTGNLNQPQHF.

V gene TRBV25-1 combines with J gene TRBJ1-3; the match to TRBD1 covers 9 bases. The CDR3 is made up of 15 amino acids. The trim removed 8 bases at V and 2 bases at J, leaving 7 bases unmatched. In germline, CDR1 is MGHDK, CDR2 SYGVNS. This chain's CDR3 is CASSSRQGAGNTIYF. CDR3 nucleotide sequence: TGTGCCAGCTCTTCCCGACAGGGGGCTGGAAACACCATATATTTT.

This chain joins TRBV29-1 and TRBJ1-6, with D unclear. The CDR3 is 10 residues long. V gave up 6 bases and J gave up 7 bases, with 4 bases separating them. Germline-derived CDR1 and CDR2 are SQVTM and ANQGSEA. The CDR3 spells CSVKNSPLHF. The CDR3 DNA reads TGCAGCGTCAAAAATTCACCCCTCCACTTT.

The V call is TRBV2, the J call TRBJ1-2; D unresolved. CDR1 is SNHLY, CDR2 FYNNEI, per germline. The CDR3 is 12 amino acids. The ends were cut back, 7 bases at V and 3 bases at J, with 9 bases in the middle. CDR3 sequence: CASNLEDYGYTF. CDR3 bases: TGTGCCAGCAACCTGGAGGACTATGGCTACACCTTC.